The rows below give T cell receptor beta chains drawn from one sample of a study of T cell responses to AZD1222 COVID-19 vaccine. The method was immunoSEQ multiplex PCR; TCRdb's version includes in-frame clones alone and lacks a portion of them. The sample shows 100,000 to 150,000 clones, about 85% of them seen only once. The material was peripheral blood, obtained on day 0 of AZD1222 vaccination. These receptors were obtained from an adult in good health. The CDR3 runs from the conserved cysteine through the conserved F or W. A D gene is named only where the DNA matches it firmly. Clone size is not always given. Where it is, it says once, few, many or a class for expanded clones.

j_call,v_call,cdr3_length,clone_size,d_call,cdr3_nt,cdr3_aa
TRBJ1-5,TRBV5-5,15,-,-,TGTGCCAGCAGCTTTGGCCCTCTTTCTAGTGAGCCCCAGCATTTT,CASSFGPLSSEPQHF
TRBJ2-3,TRBV13,16,-,-,TGTGCCAGCAGCTCGACAGGGAGGGCGCGCACAGATACGCAGTATTTT,CASSSTGRARTDTQYF
TRBJ1-5,TRBV28,12,once,TRBD1,TGTGCCAGTACAGGGGTAAGTCAGCCCCAGCATTTT,CASTGVSQPQHF
TRBJ1-3,TRBV27,16,-,TRBD1,TGTGCCAGCAGTCCGGGACAGGGGGCGGGAGGAAACACCATATATTTT,CASSPGQGAGGNTIYF
TRBJ2-5,TRBV9,16,-,TRBD2,TGTGCCAGCAGCGGTACTAGCGGGGGGACTGGTGAGACCCAGTACTTC,CASSGTSGGTGETQYF
TRBJ2-7,TRBV7-3,15,-,TRBD1,TGTGCCAGCTCCCTAGGGGGGACAGGGGGCTACGAGCAGTACTTC,CASSLGGTGGYEQYF
TRBJ2-7,TRBV7-2,13,-,-,TGTGCCAGCAGCTTTCCCAAGGGCAACGAGCAGTACTTC,CASSFPKGNEQYF
TRBJ1-3,TRBV7-3,14,-,-,TGTGCCAGCAGCTTATTTGGGTTCGGAAACACCATATATTTT,CASSLFGFGNTIYF
TRBJ1-2,TRBV7-8,14,-,-,TGTGCCAGCAGCCCCCAAAGAGAAAACTATGGCTACACCTTC,CASSPQRENYGYTF
TRBJ2-6,TRBV5-4,15,-,-,TGTGCCAGCAGCCTAAAGGCGGCTGGGGCCAACGTCCTGACTTTC,CASSLKAAGANVLTF
TRBJ1-2,TRBV7-9,15,-,-,TGTGCCAGCAGCTTAATGGGACAAGTTAACTATGGCTACACCTTC,CASSLMGQVNYGYTF
TRBJ1-2,TRBV3-1/TRBV3-2,12,-,-,TGTGCCAGCAGCCAAGGAGGTTGGGGCTACACCTTC,CASSQGGWGYTF
TRBJ1-3,TRBV19,12,-,-,TGTGCCAGCTCGGGAGCTGGAAACACCATATATTTT,CASSGAGNTIYF
TRBJ1-1,TRBV19,14,-,-,TGTGCCAGTAGTATTTCCTATGGGGACACTGAAGCTTTCTTT,CASSISYGDTEAFF
TRBJ2-3,TRBV20-1,11,once,-,TGCAGTGCTAGAGAGGTAGATACGCAGTATTTT,CSAREVDTQYF
TRBJ2-3,TRBV5-4,15,-,TRBD1,TGTGCCAGCAGCTTGCGGGACAGTCCCGCAGATACGCAGTATTTT,CASSLRDSPADTQYF
TRBJ2-7,TRBV7-9,12,-,-,TGTGCCAGCAGCTACATCTCATACGAGCAGTACTTC,CASSYISYEQYF
TRBJ2-7,TRBV11-2,15,few,-,TGTGCCAGCAGCACCCTACGATGGGATGCAAAGAAGCAGTACTTC,CASSTLRWDAKKQYF
TRBJ2-2,TRBV4-1,19,few,TRBD2,TGCGCCAGCAGACAACCGGGACTAGCGGGGCGATCGAACACCGGGGAGCTGTTTTTT,CASRQPGLAGRSNTGELFF
TRBJ2-2,TRBV3-1/TRBV3-2,14,-,-,TGTGCCAGCAGTTTAGGAGGGCCCACCGGGGAGCTGTTTTTT,CASSLGGPTGELFF
TRBJ2-1,TRBV28,15,-,TRBD2,TGTGCCAGCAGTTCCCCACTAGCGGGGTACAATGAGCAGTTCTTC,CASSSPLAGYNEQFF
TRBJ2-1,TRBV12-3/TRBV12-4,11,-,-,TGTGCCAGCAGTTTAGGCAATGAGCAGTTCTTC,CASSLGNEQFF
TRBJ2-3,TRBV11-3,16,-,-,TGTGCCAGCAGCCCCCGCGGAGGGGTGAGCACAGATACGCAGTATTTT,CASSPRGGVSTDTQYF
TRBJ2-7,TRBV28,15,-,TRBD1,TGTGCCAGCAGTTTGTCGGGACAGGGCCCCTACGAGCAGTACTTC,CASSLSGQGPYEQYF
TRBJ2-7,TRBV19,15,-,-,TGTGCCAGTAGTCGTACATCACTTAACTCCTACGAGCAGTACTTC,CASSRTSLNSYEQYF
TRBJ2-4,TRBV2,19,-,-,TGTGCCAGCAGTTATTCTGGGAGTGCGAGAGGGTTAACCAAAAACATTCAGTACTTC,CASSYSGSARGLTKNIQYF
TRBJ2-5,TRBV11-2,15,-,-,TGTGCCAGCAGCCCTCAAGGGATGCCTCAAGAGACCCAGTACTTC,CASSPQGMPQETQYF
TRBJ2-1,TRBV7-3,16,once,-,TGTGCCAGCAGCCACGGAAGCCGGGTATCGGACAATGAGCAGTTCTTC,CASSHGSRVSDNEQFF
TRBJ2-5,TRBV7-9,14,-,-,TGTGCCAGCAGCTTAGGTTCAGGGCAAGAGACCCAGTACTTC,CASSLGSGQETQYF
TRBJ2-7,TRBV5-1,13,-,-,TGCGCCAGCAGTAGGACTCGGGGAACCGAGCAGTACTTC,CASSRTRGTEQYF
TRBJ1-6,TRBV5-4,16,few,TRBD1,TGTGCCAGCACCACAGGGGGCCCGGCTCATAATTCACCCCTCCACTTT,CASTTGGPAHNSPLHF
TRBJ2-6,TRBV14,13,-,-,TGTGCCAGCAGCCACTCTGGGGCCAACGTCCTGACTTTC,CASSHSGANVLTF
TRBJ2-7,TRBV5-1,15,-,-,TGCGCCAGCAGCTTGGGCGCGGCTAGCTCCTACGAGCAGTACTTC,CASSLGAASSYEQYF
TRBJ2-2,TRBV2,15,-,TRBD1,TGTGCCAGCAGCGAACAGGGGGAAAACACCGGGGAGCTGTTTTTT,CASSEQGENTGELFF
TRBJ1-5,TRBV7-2,17,once,-,TGTGCCAGCAGCCCAGGCCTGACAGACCTTAGCAATCAGCCCCAGCATTTT,CASSPGLTDLSNQPQHF
TRBJ1-3,TRBV6-5,14,-,-,TGTGCCAGCAAGGTTGGAGTGGGCAGTGACACCATATATTTT,CASKVGVGSDTIYF
TRBJ1-6,TRBV19,15,-,TRBD1,TGTGCCAGTAGTTCAGGGACAGGTTGGAATTCACCCCTCCACTTT,CASSSGTGWNSPLHF
TRBJ2-7,TRBV15,15,-,TRBD2,TGTGCCACCAGCAGAGAAAGCGGGGGTACCTACGAGCAGTACTTC,CATSRESGGTYEQYF
TRBJ1-1,TRBV5-1,14,-,-,TGCGCCAGCAGTTCGATGACAATGAACACTGAAGCTTTCTTT,CASSSMTMNTEAFF
TRBJ2-1,TRBV4-1,15,-,-,TGCGCCAGCAGCTCCCGACAGGCACCCTACAATGAGCAGTTCTTC,CASSSRQAPYNEQFF
TRBJ2-5,TRBV24-1,14,-,TRBD2,TGTGCCACCAGTGACCGGACTAGGTCAGAGACCCAGTACTTC,CATSDRTRSETQYF
TRBJ2-5,TRBV9,16,-,TRBD2,TGTGCCAGCAGCGTAGGCAGCGGGGGGGCCCCGGAGACCCAGTACTTC,CASSVGSGGAPETQYF
TRBJ1-6,TRBV7-2,17,-,TRBD1,TGTGCCAGCAGCTTAACCGGACAGGGCCTTGAGAATTCACCCCTCCACTTT,CASSLTGQGLENSPLHF
TRBJ2-7,TRBV3-1/TRBV3-2,15,-,-,TGTGCCAGCAGCCATACATCGGCGAACTCCTACGAGCAGTACTTC,CASSHTSANSYEQYF
TRBJ2-3,TRBV19,15,-,-,TGTGCCAGTAGTCCCCTAGGCCTTTACCCAGATACGCAGTATTTT,CASSPLGLYPDTQYF
TRBJ1-5,TRBV15,16,-,TRBD1,TGTGCCACCAGCAGGGAAGCGGACAGGGGGAATCAGCCCCAGCATTTT,CATSREADRGNQPQHF
TRBJ1-3,TRBV2,13,-,-,TGTGCCAGCAGTGAACAAGCTGGAAACACCATATATTTT,CASSEQAGNTIYF
TRBJ1-1,TRBV6-5,14,few,TRBD1,TGTGCCAGCGCGCCGATGACAGGGGTTTCTGAAGCTTTCTTT,CASAPMTGVSEAFF
TRBJ2-7,TRBV5-6,15,-,-,TGTGCCAGCAGCTTGGTGGAGGTCCGCTCCTACGAGCAGTACTTC,CASSLVEVRSYEQYF
TRBJ1-5,TRBV28,16,-,TRBD1,TGTGCCAGCACCGATGGACAGGGGTATGGGAATCAGCCCCAGCATTTT,CASTDGQGYGNQPQHF
TRBJ1-6,TRBV27,12,-,-,TGTGCCAGCACGACAGGAAATTCACCCCTCCACTTT,CASTTGNSPLHF
TRBJ1-2,TRBV19,14,-,TRBD1,TGTGCCACTAGAGGGACAGCTTCTAACTATGGCTACACCTTC,CATRGTASNYGYTF
TRBJ1-4,TRBV11-2,14,-,-,TGTGCCAGCAGCTCCGTTGCAACTAATGAAAAACTGTTTTTT,CASSSVATNEKLFF
TRBJ2-1,TRBV7-3,13,-,TRBD1,TGTGCCAGCAGCCCGACAGGGGGCGGTGAGCAGTTCTTC,CASSPTGGGEQFF
TRBJ2-3,TRBV6-2/TRBV6-3,14,-,-,TGTGCCAGCAGTTATCTAGTAGTAGCCGATACGCAGTATTTT,CASSYLVVADTQYF
TRBJ1-3,TRBV11-2,16,-,-,TGTGCCAGCAGCTTAGGAGGGGGACTGTCTGGAAACACCATATATTTT,CASSLGGGLSGNTIYF
TRBJ1-1,TRBV5-1,13,-,-,TGCGCCAGCACCGGGAATACGAACACTGAAGCTTTCTTT,CASTGNTNTEAFF